This T cell receptor beta chain was obtained from a study of control samples from healthy donors and cancer patients (dated by TCRdb to the early 2020s). The library was made by the immunoSEQ multiplex PCR assay. TCRdb's version of the immuneACCESS table is confined to in-frame rearrangements and falls short of the full clone set. An unresolved V gene accounts for under half of the shortfall where checked; the remainder is of unknown origin. The sample table contains about 150,000 clones; only one count was recorded for roughly 93% of them. The ten largest clones represent roughly 5.7% of the sample. As for this clone: The antigen this receptor binds is unknown. Base-call qualities are not available, and no considerably larger clone is one nucleotide away.

CDR1 and CDR2 (SGHTA, FQGNSA) derive from the germline V gene. The CDR3 spans 14 residues, from the cysteine through the phenylalanine. Here the CDR3 DNA is all that survives: 42 bases in frame from base 1. Relative to germline, V is missing 4 bases and J is missing 3 bases, with 5 bases of the junction outside any gene match. Sequenced: blood. The chain is made from TRBV7-2 and TRBJ2-7, with 8 middle bases fitting TRBD1. This clonotype originated in a man between 18 and 29 years old in good health. The sequenced DNA is TGTGCCAGCAGCTGGTTCGACAGGGGCTACGAGCAGTACTTC. Its protein reads: CASSWFDRGYEQYF.